The 30 T cell receptor beta chains reported below all come from one sample, sequenced in a study of blood T cell repertoires in COVID-19. Sequenced by immunoSEQ multiplex PCR; TCRdb stores in-frame clones only, minus some. The sample consists of some 300,000 clones, 85% to 90% of them appearing once. The sequenced sample consisted of PBMCs or T cells enriched from blood (not recorded which). Source of these receptors: a woman aged 50 to 65 who had been exposed to COVID-19.

The chain uses TRBV19 and TRBJ2-1, with 8 positions matching TRBD2. CDR3 length: 17 residues. With V trimmed by 2 bases and J by 0 bases, 6 bases remained unmatched. Looked up from germline, CDR1 is LNHDA and CDR2 is SQIVND (reference sequence). CDR3 region: CASSIHFRGGSYNEQFF. CDR3 coding DNA: TGTGCCAGTAGTATACATTTCCGGGGGGGCTCCTACAATGAGCAGTTCTTC.

The chain employs TRBV28 and TRBJ1-5, with 7 bases aligning to TRBD1. The V gene end was trimmed by 7 bases and the J gene end by 1 base; junction bases not matched to a gene: 7. Germline V gene sequence: CDR1 MDHEN, CDR2 SYDVKM. This CDR3 has 15 residues. Written as DNA, the CDR3 is TGTGCCAGCAAACCCCCACAGGGGAGCAATCAGCCCCAGCATTTT. Protein sequence: CASKPPQGSNQPQHF.

J is TRBJ2-3 and V is TRBV6-4; TRBD2 agrees at 13 bases. V dropped 5 bases and J dropped 4; count of bases not matched to a gene: 0. Germline V gene lookup returns CDR1 MRHNA and CDR2 SNTAGT. The CDR3 is made up of 14 amino acids. The CDR3 sequence: CASSTSGGADTQYF. The CDR3 region has the DNA TGTGCCAGCAGTACTAGCGGGGGGGCAGATACGCAGTATTTT.

This chain links TRBV7-2 with TRBJ2-7; D is undetermined. Trimming stripped 1 base from V and 2 bases from J, with 12 bases between. CDR1 is SGHTA, CDR2 FQGNSA, per germline. The CDR3 is made up of 15 amino acids. The CDR3 sequence: CASSLVGSETYEQYF. The DNA for the CDR3 is TGTGCCAGCAGCTTAGTCGGTTCGGAGACCTACGAGCAGTACTTC.

The chain has TRBV9 and TRBJ1-2; 10 nucleotides agree with TRBD1. CDR1 and CDR2 (germline): SGDLS, YYNGEE. This CDR3 spans 16 amino acids. V was pared by 4 bases and J by 4 bases, with 10 bases of the junction left unmatched. This CDR3 reads CASSTRTGGPIYGYTF. In nucleotides, the CDR3 is TGTGCCAGCAGCACCCGGACAGGGGGGCCGATCTATGGCTACACCTTC.

The CDR3 DNA follows: TGTGCCAGCAGTTCTAATTGGGGACAGGGGACTCCTGGGGAGCAGTACTTC. Protein product: CASSSNWGQGTPGEQYF. This chain joins TRBV7-9 and TRBJ2-7, with TRBD1 identical over 10 bases. With V trimmed by 6 bases and J by 7 bases, 18 bases remained unmatched. This CDR3 contains 17 residues. Germline assignment: CDR1 SEHNR and CDR2 FQNEAQ (reference sequence).

The chain links TRBV5-1 to TRBJ2-1, with D possibly being TRBD2 (6 bases). The CDR3 contains 14 residues. From germline, CDR1 is SGHRS and CDR2 YFSETQ. Trimming removed 0 bases at V and 7 bases at J, with 11 bases between. Here the CDR3 DNA reads TGCGCCAGCAGCTTGGGGGCCGGAGGGAATGAGCAGTTCTTC. This gives the protein CASSLGAGGNEQFF. Together with reference TRBV5-1 and TRBJ2-1, the CDR3 gives the full variable domain: KAGVTQTPRYLIKTRGQQVTLSCSPISGHRSVSWYQQTPGQGLQFLFEYFSETQRNKGNFPGRFSGRQFSNSRSEMNVSTLELGDSALYLCASSLGAGGNEQFFGPGTRLTVL.

This chain uses TRBV3-1 (or the pseudogene TRBV3-2) with TRBJ1-2, with D possibly matching TRBD1 (5 bases). Between the trimmed V and J ends, which lost 4 bases and 2 bases, there was a span of 17 bases. Germline V gives CDR1 LGHDT, CDR2 YNNKEL (reference sequence). This CDR3 has 16 residues. CDR3 region: CASSPLQGLGNYGYTF. The CDR3 coding sequence is TGTGCCAGCAGCCCGCTCCAGGGCTTGGGGAACTATGGCTACACCTTC.

This chain connects TRBV18 to TRBJ2-1; no reliable D call. V shed 2 bases and J shed 5 bases, with 7 bases lying between them. Germline-derived CDR1 and CDR2 are KGHSH and LQKENI. The CDR3 extends over 13 amino acids. The CDR3: CASSPYFDNEQFF. Written as DNA, the CDR3 is TGTGCCAGCTCACCATATTTCGACAATGAGCAGTTCTTC.

The chain couples TRBV12-3 or TRBV12-4 to TRBJ1-1, with D possibly TRBD1 on 5 matching bases. V dropped 6 bases and J dropped 0 bases, with 8 bases sitting between them. The CDR3 extends over 13 amino acids. CDR3 residues: CASSPGLNTEAFF. The CDR3, as DNA: TGTGCCAGCAGCCCAGGGTTGAACACTGAAGCTTTCTTT.

The chain recombines TRBV5-6 with TRBJ2-1, with 10 bases matching TRBD1. The CDR3 length is 15 residues. With V trimmed by 2 bases and J by 8 bases, 7 bases remained unmatched. Germline V gives CDR1 SGHDT, CDR2 YYEEEE. The DNA of the CDR3 is TGTGCCAGCAGCTTTAGTGACAGGGGGCAGTATGAGCAGTTCTTC. Translated: CASSFSDRGQYEQFF.

Regarding this clone: The same CDR3 can be traced to other DNA sequences in this sample. The CDR3 protein is CASSVDSNYGYTF. In DNA, the CDR3 is TGTGCCAGCAGCGTAGACAGTAACTATGGCTACACCTTC. The chain uses TRBV9 and TRBJ1-2; no clear D. The germline V and J ends were trimmed by 0 bases and 1 base, with 4 bases remaining between them. Germline CDR1 is SGDLS and CDR2 is YYNGEE. This CDR3 spans 13 amino acids.

The gene calls are TRBV10-3 and TRBJ2-3; no clear D gene. This CDR3 is built from 13 residues. V was clipped by 0 bases and J by 9 bases, with 10 bases between them. CDR1 and CDR2 from the germline V gene are ENHRY and SYGVKD. CDR3 bases: TGTGCCATCAGTGAGTCAATAGCTCCCACGCAGTATTTT. This codes for CAISESIAPTQYF.

The genes are TRBV3-1 (or the pseudogene TRBV3-2) and TRBJ2-7; D unclear. Germline CDR1 and CDR2: LGHDT and YNNKEL (reference sequence). This CDR3 spans 15 amino acids. Trimming removed 0 bases from V and 5 bases from J, with 14 bases in between. CDR3 sequence reads: CASSQDQRQLNEQYF. Written as DNA, the CDR3 is TGTGCCAGCAGCCAAGATCAGAGACAACTGAACGAGCAGTACTTC.

The sample holds one count of this clone. The genes are TRBV5-1 and TRBJ1-4; 8 positions agree with TRBD1. Germline-derived CDR1 and CDR2 are SGHRS and YFSETQ. This CDR3 spans 16 amino acids. Unmatched junction bases numbered 6, after V lost 2 bases and J lost 3 bases. The CDR3 protein is CASSLDRGAANEKLFF. CDR3 sequence (DNA): TGCGCCAGCAGCTTAGACAGGGGAGCGGCTAATGAAAAACTGTTTTTT.

V is TRBV7-9 and J is TRBJ1-1; 9 bases align to TRBD1. Germline V lookup: CDR1 SEHNR, CDR2 FQNEAQ (reference sequence). The CDR3 is 12 residues long. J was trimmed by 11 bases and V by 6 bases; bases with no gene match: 7. The CDR3 coding sequence is TGTGCCAGCAGATTCCGGGACAGGGCCGCTTTCTTT. It translates to CASRFRDRAAFF.

V and J are TRBV11-2 and TRBJ2-3, with D tentatively TRBD2 (5 bases). The V end lost 4 bases, the J end lost 8 bases, and 22 bases lay between the germline ends. Germline lookup yields CDR1 SGHAT and CDR2 FQNNGV. CDR3 size: 16 residues. The CDR3: CASSSPRTLGVGTQYF. The CDR3 DNA reads TGTGCCAGCAGCTCCCCACGGACTCTTGGGGTCGGTACGCAGTATTTT.

This sequence joins TRBV30 and TRBJ1-2, with 7 bases identical to TRBD1. J lost 7 bases, V lost 2 bases, and 10 bases had no gene match. This CDR3 has 14 amino acids. In germline, CDR1 is GTSNPN, CDR2 SVGIG (reference sequence). The CDR3 reads CAWSSPRQGFGYTF. CDR3 in DNA: TGTGCCTGGAGTTCACCGAGACAGGGTTTTGGCTACACCTTC. The full variable domain, its missing parts supplied by reference TRBV30 and TRBJ1-2, is SQTIHQWPATLVQPVGSPLSLECTVEGTSNPNLYWYRQAAGRGLQLLFYSVGIGQISSEVPQNLSASRPQDRQFILSSKKLLLSDSGFYLCAWSSPRQGFGYTFGSGTRLTVV.

The chain uses TRBV28 and TRBJ1-1, with 9 bases lining up with TRBD1. Looked up from germline, CDR1 is MDHEN and CDR2 is SYDVKM. The V segment lost 4 bases and the J segment 4 bases; nucleotides outside the gene matches: 4. The CDR3 loop spans 14 amino acids. The CDR3 reads CASSSNRGLTEAFF. The CDR3 DNA sequence: TGTGCCAGCAGTTCAAACAGGGGGCTCACTGAAGCTTTCTTT.

This clone came up a few times. The rearrangement uses TRBV6-1 and TRBJ2-3, with D perhaps TRBD1 (5 bases). The CDR3 sequence is 14 residues long. Germline V gene lookup returns CDR1 MNHNS and CDR2 SASEGT. Trimming took 3 bases from V and 4 from J, leaving 11 bases between them. The CDR3 loop reads CASSDWGRADTQYF. The CDR3 DNA reads TGTGCCAGCAGTGATTGGGGCAGGGCAGATACGCAGTATTTT.

This clone was observed a single time. The gene calls are TRBV7-9 and TRBJ2-2; the match to TRBD1 covers 8 bases. Germline CDR1 SEHNR, CDR2 FQNEAQ (reference sequence). V was clipped by 7 bases and J by 1 base; unmatched bases: 8. This CDR3 has 16 residues. CDR3 sequence: CASNLPGQENTGELFF. In nucleotides, the CDR3 is TGTGCCAGCAACCTCCCGGGACAGGAGAACACCGGGGAGCTGTTTTTT.

The chain uses TRBV6-4 and TRBJ1-1; TRBD1 might be the D (6 bases). The CDR3 contains 15 residues. Germline loops: CDR1 MRHNA, CDR2 SNTAGT. The germline V and J ends were trimmed by 9 bases and 3 bases, with 20 bases remaining between them. CDR3 sequence reads: CARPYGGPRHTEAFF. The CDR3 DNA reads as TGTGCCAGACCCTATGGGGGCCCTAGGCACACTGAAGCTTTCTTT.

The chain carries TRBV7-6 and TRBJ1-6, with 10 bases that match TRBD1. The CDR3 is 16 amino acids. Germline CDR1 reads SGHVS; CDR2 reads FNYEAQ. Germline trimming cut 0 bases from V and 6 bases from J; bases unmatched to any gene: 2. This CDR3 reads CASSLAGQGTNSPLHF. For the CDR3, the DNA is TGTGCCAGCAGCTTAGCGGGACAGGGGACTAATTCACCCCTCCACTTT.

The CDR3 loop is CASRERSSYNSPLHF. DNA of the CDR3: TGTGCCAGCAGGGAACGTAGCTCCTATAATTCACCCCTCCACTTT. V and J are TRBV2 and TRBJ1-6; no clear D. V lost 6 bases, J lost 0 bases, and 9 bases lay in between. Per germline, CDR1 SNHLY and CDR2 FYNNEI. CDR3 size: 15 residues.

This chain connects TRBV3-1 (or the pseudogene TRBV3-2) to TRBJ1-2; maybe TRBD1 (5 bases). This CDR3 has 16 residues. Germline V gives CDR1 LGHDT, CDR2 YNNKEL (reference sequence). Deletions cut 3 bases from V and 0 bases from J, with 14 bases between. The CDR3 coding sequence is TGTGCCAGCAGCCAGTCAGGGATCCGAGCTAACTATGGCTACACCTTC. As protein: CASSQSGIRANYGYTF.

V gene TRBV5-5 combines with J gene TRBJ2-3; TRBD1 agrees at 7 bases. The ends lost 2 bases at V and 0 bases at J; junction bases unmatched: 3. CDR3 size: 15 residues. Germline V lookup: CDR1 SGHKS, CDR2 YYEKEE (reference sequence). CDR3 nucleotides: TGTGCCAGCAGCTTCTGGGACAGTAGCACAGATACGCAGTATTTT. Translating it yields CASSFWDSSTDTQYF.

The chain is built from TRBV12-3 or TRBV12-4 and TRBJ1-3, with D possibly being TRBD1 (5 bases). The ends were cut back, 8 bases at V and 0 bases at J, with 8 bases in the middle. This CDR3 is 13 amino acids long. Here the CDR3 reads CASGQISGNTIYF. In DNA form, the CDR3 reads TGTGCCAGCGGACAAATCTCTGGAAACACCATATATTTT.

The rearrangement uses TRBV9 and TRBJ2-2, with 10 bases aligning to TRBD2. V lost 2 bases to trimming and J lost 5 bases; unmatched junction nucleotides: 6. This CDR3 has 16 residues. CDR1 is SGDLS and CDR2 is YYNGEE in the germline V gene. For the CDR3, the DNA is TGTGCCAGCAGCGTTTCTAGCGGGGGCCCTACCGGGGAGCTGTTTTTT. Translation: CASSVSSGGPTGELFF.

This clone was seen only a few times. CDR3 coding DNA: TGTGCCAGCAGCCAAGTGAAGGAGATAAGGTACTTC. Protein product: CASSQVKEIRYF. The chain is built from TRBV3-1 (or the pseudogene TRBV3-2) and TRBJ2-7; D ambiguous. Trimming shortened V by 1 base and J by 12 bases, and 13 bases separated the two germline ends. CDR1 is LGHDT, CDR2 YNNKEL, per germline (reference sequence). This CDR3 has 12 amino acids.

Worth noting for this clone: This specimen includes other DNA sequences encoding the same CDR3. The DNA of the CDR3 is TGTGCCAGCAGTTTATCCGGGAACTATGGCTACACCTTC. Translation gives CASSLSGNYGYTF. The rearrangement uses TRBV28 and TRBJ1-2; D remains unclear. The CDR3 contains 13 residues. Germline assignment: CDR1 MDHEN and CDR2 SYDVKM. Trimming removed 1 base at V and 2 bases at J, with 5 bases between.